This T cell receptor (beta chain) was identified in a study of metastatic and nonmetastatic thyroid tumors. The study's findings and limits: Reports indicated that malignant thyroid tumors showed significantly higher TCR beta diversity than benign nodules did, in blood and tumor.

Authors' data handling: Clinicopathological groups differed in CDR3, with these differences serving to build a distant-metastasis classifier for papillary thyroid cancer. Through MiXCR, TCRdb re-clonotyped the PCR reads. What appears here as the V and J calls and clone size reflects TCRdb's work, not the paper's. The data contain 64,000 or so clones, about 17% of them singletons. This clone was observed a few times. Its antigen is undetermined. The conserved closing phenylalanine or tryptophan is absent in this CDR3, likely reflecting a read error. Within the sample, other DNA sequences also encode this same CDR3. Until they underwent thyroid surgery, no patient had received any treatment. The CDR3 contains 11 residues. Germline V gene sequence: CDR1 MDHEN, CDR2 SYDVKM. The germline V and J ends were trimmed by 6 bases and 8 bases, with 10 bases remaining between them.

The clonotype comes from a male donor with papillary thyroid cancer or a benign thyroid nodule (not recorded which). Some clones in this sample may be carry-over from other donors' samples. This sequence joins TRBV28 and TRBJ1-2; D uncertain. The sequenced material came from blood. The CDR3 DNA follows: TGTGCCAGCAGAGAGCTTAGGGGCTACACCCTC. Protein product: CASRELRGYTL.